This T cell receptor beta chain is drawn from a study of breast tumors, draining lymph nodes, adjacent tissues. The lymph nodes were axillary draining lymph nodes from breast cancer patients. This clonotype was picked up many times. Germline-derived CDR1 and CDR2 are SGHVS and FNYEAQ. With 0 bases clipped from V and 3 bases from J, the junction kept 3 bases outside the gene matches. The CDR3 is made up of 15 amino acids. In TCRdb, the multiplex PCR reads were re-called with MiXCR into one record per CDR3 protein. The sample carries 70,000 to 95,000 distinct CDR3 sequences, roughly a fifth recorded once.

Input material: axillary lymph node tissue. V is TRBV7-6 and J is TRBJ2-7; 9 bases line up with TRBD1. This TCR was recovered from a female donor with breast cancer. Some clones in this sample may be carry-over from other donors' samples. The CDR3 DNA reads as TGTGCCAGCAGCTTAGCGGGGGGACAGGGCTACGAGCAGTACTTC. Translated, it gives CASSLAGGQGYEQYF.